The rows below give T cell receptor beta chains drawn from one sample of a study of T cell responses to AZD1222 COVID-19 vaccine. Sequenced by immunoSEQ multiplex PCR; TCRdb stores in-frame clones only, minus some. Found here are 100,000 or so clones, around 84% of them singletons; the top ten hold roughly 1.4%. The material sequenced was peripheral blood, taken on day 0 of AZD1222 vaccination. These receptors came from an adult in good health. Both conserved end residues are trimmed from each CDR3. Rows may omit the clone size; those that give it use once, few, many or a size class.

>-|TRBV28|TRBJ2-7
ARIPVEGSSYEQY
>-|TRBV3-1/TRBV3-2|TRBJ2-1
ASSQGAGTGYNEQF
>once|TRBV7-8|TRBJ1-1
ASTPTPGIIAEAF
>-|TRBV2|TRBJ1-3
ASRATGALSGNTIY
>-|TRBV2|TRBJ2-7
ASSEMGRAEQY
>-|TRBV15|TRBJ2-1
ATSSGIYNEQF
>-|TRBV27|TRBJ2-2
ASSFRVGTGELF
>few|TRBV2|TRBJ2-2
ASSVGNTGELF
>-|TRBV27|TRBJ2-7
ASRITGSIAYEQY
>medium-sized|TRBV19|TRBJ2-5
ASSRQTSGQETQY
>-|TRBV6-5|TRBJ1-4
ASSYASGRGNEKLF
>few|TRBV6-5|TRBJ2-1
ASRGSLQGYNEQF
>-|TRBV3-1/TRBV3-2|TRBJ2-1
AGSQVLVSYNEQF
>-|TRBV7-2|TRBJ1-1
ASSLQPNTEAF
>-|TRBV19|TRBJ2-5
ASRTGANQETQY
>-|TRBV10-3|TRBJ1-2
AIEPGQGNYGYT
>-|TRBV10-1|TRBJ2-5
ASTKEGHRGQVETQY
>-|TRBV30|TRBJ1-5
AWSVPRGHQPQH
>-|TRBV7-9|TRBJ1-3
ASSLGTAGDTIY
>-|TRBV7-9|TRBJ2-3
ASRPSGGVTTDTQY
>-|TRBV5-1|TRBJ2-5
ASSLEGGETQY
>-|TRBV30|TRBJ2-7
AWSTGYEQY
>-|TRBV28|TRBJ1-6
ASNGLYNSPLH
>-|TRBV7-7|TRBJ2-3
ASSLENVGDTQY
>-|TRBV4-1|TRBJ2-2
ASSQEGTSLNTGELF